This TCR beta chain comes out of a study of esophageal squamous cell carcinoma under preoperative chemotherapy. Study observations and caveats: Chemotherapy was followed by significantly higher TCR diversity in peripheral T cells only, not tumor-infiltrating lymphocytes. Abundant clones tended to shrink rather than expand after paclitaxel-nedaplatin.

J lost 10 bases, V lost 1 base, and 7 bases had no gene match. This CDR3 has 16 amino acids. Germline CDR1 reads SGHVS; CDR2 reads FQNEAQ. This clonotype is termed medium-sized (0.01 to 0.1%). Its cognate antigen is unknown. TCRdb ran MiXCR on the PCR reads and lists one entry per CDR3 protein. Of around 19,000 distinct CDR3 sequences listed, just over 45% were seen once; the top ten hold 25% to 30%. The time point was: after preoperative PTX-NDP chemotherapy. Patients received paclitaxel-nedaplatin as preoperative chemotherapy before surgery. The clonotype originates from a human donor with esophageal squamous cell carcinoma. The donor label of this sample is uncertain. This sample was gathered from a patient given preoperative chemotherapy. The chain employs TRBV7-8 and TRBJ2-1; 13 bases are shared with TRBD2. Here the CDR3 DNA reads TGTGCCAGCAGCTTAGTGGGGACTAGCGGGACGGACGAGCAGTTCTTC. This encodes CASSLVGTSGTDEQFF.